The rows below give T cell receptor beta chains drawn from one sample of a study of blood T cell repertoires in COVID-19. TCRdb keeps only in-frame clones here, not all; method: immunoSEQ multiplex PCR. The data contain approximately 300,000 clones, approximately 91% of them singletons. Sample: PBMCs or T cells enriched from blood (not recorded which). These receptors came from a man in his fifties or sixties who had recovered from COVID-19. CDR3s include the opening cysteine and the closing phenylalanine or tryptophan. Fields, in order: D gene, J gene, V gene, clone size, CDR3 protein, CDR3 DNA. A D gene is named only where the DNA matches it firmly. Size is stated for part of the rows, as once, few or many counts, or as a class when the clone is expanded.

d_gene: -
j_gene: TRBJ2-3
v_gene: TRBV25-1
abundance: -
CDR3aa: CASGGGWTAATQYF
CDR3nt: TGTGCCAGCGGTGGGGGATGGACAGCCGCAACGCAGTATTTT

d_gene: -
j_gene: TRBJ2-5
v_gene: TRBV18
abundance: -
CDR3aa: CASSSGSGQETQYF
CDR3nt: TGTGCCAGCTCATCCGGGAGCGGTCAAGAGACCCAGTACTTC

d_gene: TRBD2
j_gene: TRBJ2-3
v_gene: TRBV5-1
abundance: -
CDR3aa: CASSSGLAGGTTDTQYF
CDR3nt: TGCGCCAGCAGCTCGGGACTAGCGGGAGGTACAACAGATACGCAGTATTTT

d_gene: -
j_gene: TRBJ1-2
v_gene: TRBV2
abundance: few
CDR3aa: CASKTPSPAEGYTF
CDR3nt: TGTGCCAGCAAAACCCCCAGCCCGGCGGAAGGCTACACCTTC

d_gene: TRBD1
j_gene: TRBJ2-7
v_gene: TRBV28
abundance: -
CDR3aa: CASSPTGGVAYEQYF
CDR3nt: TGTGCCAGCAGTCCTACAGGGGGCGTAGCCTACGAGCAGTACTTC

d_gene: -
j_gene: TRBJ2-5
v_gene: TRBV12-3/TRBV12-4
abundance: -
CDR3aa: CASSFLGGETQYF
CDR3nt: TGTGCCAGCAGTTTCCTGGGCGGGGAGACCCAGTACTTC

d_gene: TRBD2
j_gene: TRBJ2-1
v_gene: TRBV5-1
abundance: -
CDR3aa: CASSLVVAGNNGEQFF
CDR3nt: TGCGCCAGCAGCTTGGTAGTAGCGGGGAATAATGGAGAGCAGTTCTTC

d_gene: -
j_gene: TRBJ1-1
v_gene: TRBV5-6
abundance: once
CDR3aa: CASSLGSTGTEAFF
CDR3nt: TGTGCCAGCAGCCTGGGGAGTACGGGGACTGAAGCTTTCTTT

d_gene: TRBD1
j_gene: TRBJ1-2
v_gene: TRBV5-4
abundance: -
CDR3aa: CASSQTTGPSDGYTF
CDR3nt: TGTGCCAGCAGCCAAACGACAGGGCCTAGCGATGGCTACACCTTC

d_gene: TRBD2
j_gene: TRBJ2-2
v_gene: TRBV11-3
abundance: -
CDR3aa: CASSPGSGLAANTGELFF
CDR3nt: TGTGCCAGCAGCCCGGGGTCGGGACTAGCGGCGAACACCGGGGAGCTGTTTTTT

d_gene: TRBD1
j_gene: TRBJ1-1
v_gene: TRBV18
abundance: -
CDR3aa: CASSPTGVGVTEAFF
CDR3nt: TGTGCCAGCTCACCAACAGGGGTGGGGGTCACTGAAGCTTTCTTT

d_gene: -
j_gene: TRBJ1-5
v_gene: TRBV5-8
abundance: -
CDR3aa: CASSYREPQHF
CDR3nt: TGTGCCAGCAGCTATCGAGAGCCCCAGCATTTT

d_gene: -
j_gene: TRBJ1-3
v_gene: TRBV2
abundance: -
CDR3aa: CASSYDSISGNTIYF
CDR3nt: TGTGCCAGCAGCTACGACAGCATATCTGGAAACACCATATATTTT

d_gene: TRBD1
j_gene: TRBJ2-6
v_gene: TRBV6-5
abundance: -
CDR3aa: CASSYSGQALANVLTF
CDR3nt: TGTGCCAGCAGTTACTCGGGACAGGCTTTGGCCAACGTCCTGACTTTC

d_gene: TRBD1
j_gene: TRBJ2-7
v_gene: TRBV5-1
abundance: -
CDR3aa: CASSGDRGRTYEQYF
CDR3nt: TGCGCCAGCAGCGGGGACAGGGGGCGCACCTACGAGCAGTACTTC

d_gene: -
j_gene: TRBJ2-2
v_gene: TRBV5-6
abundance: -
CDR3aa: CASSPRDTNTGELFF
CDR3nt: TGTGCCAGCAGCCCCCGGGACACTAACACCGGGGAGCTGTTTTTT

d_gene: TRBD2
j_gene: TRBJ2-7
v_gene: TRBV28
abundance: -
CDR3aa: CASRLAGGSGYEQYF
CDR3nt: TGTGCCAGTCGACTAGCGGGAGGGTCGGGCTACGAGCAGTACTTC

d_gene: -
j_gene: TRBJ2-5
v_gene: TRBV19
abundance: -
CDR3aa: CASDPAGRKNRGTQYF
CDR3nt: TGTGCCAGTGACCCTGCCGGACGAAAGAACCGGGGGACCCAGTACTTC

d_gene: TRBD1
j_gene: TRBJ1-1
v_gene: TRBV28
abundance: -
CDR3aa: CASSLGTGENTEAFF
CDR3nt: TGTGCCAGCAGTCTAGGGACAGGGGAGAACACTGAAGCTTTCTTT

d_gene: TRBD2
j_gene: TRBJ2-1
v_gene: TRBV24-1
abundance: -
CDR3aa: CATSDGLAGGPQFF
CDR3nt: TGTGCCACCAGTGACGGACTAGCGGGAGGGCCGCAGTTCTTC

d_gene: -
j_gene: TRBJ2-2
v_gene: TRBV7-3
abundance: once
CDR3aa: CASSLPRAGTGELFF
CDR3nt: TGTGCCAGCAGCTTACCCAGGGCGGGGACCGGGGAGCTGTTTTTT

d_gene: -
j_gene: TRBJ1-5
v_gene: TRBV6-6
abundance: -
CDR3aa: CASGTWGGHGNQPQHF
CDR3nt: TGTGCCAGCGGAACCTGGGGAGGGCATGGCAATCAGCCCCAGCATTTT

d_gene: TRBD2
j_gene: TRBJ2-7
v_gene: TRBV3-1/TRBV3-2
abundance: -
CDR3aa: CASSQDRRGSSYEQYF
CDR3nt: TGTGCCAGCAGCCAAGATCGGCGCGGGAGCTCCTACGAGCAGTACTTC

d_gene: -
j_gene: TRBJ2-2
v_gene: TRBV12-2
abundance: -
CDR3aa: CASRFWGPNTGELFF
CDR3nt: TGTGCAAGTCGCTTTTGGGGCCCGAACACCGGGGAGCTGTTTTTT

d_gene: TRBD2
j_gene: TRBJ2-3
v_gene: TRBV2
abundance: -
CDR3aa: CANLLAGGGGTDTQYF
CDR3nt: TGTGCCAACCTACTAGCGGGAGGTGGGGGCACAGATACGCAGTATTTT

d_gene: TRBD1
j_gene: TRBJ1-1
v_gene: TRBV24-1
abundance: -
CDR3aa: CATSDSRTGGTEAFF
CDR3nt: TGTGCCACCAGTGATTCACGGACAGGGGGCACTGAAGCTTTCTTT

d_gene: -
j_gene: TRBJ1-4
v_gene: TRBV29-1
abundance: -
CDR3aa: CSVPSGEKLFF
CDR3nt: TGCAGCGTTCCGAGCGGTGAAAAACTGTTTTTT

d_gene: -
j_gene: TRBJ2-2
v_gene: TRBV5-1
abundance: -
CDR3aa: CASSLGQRSNTGELFF
CDR3nt: TGCGCCAGCAGCTTGGGGCAGCGTTCGAACACCGGGGAGCTGTTTTTT

d_gene: TRBD1
j_gene: TRBJ2-5
v_gene: TRBV19
abundance: -
CDR3aa: CASSLRTGQIRETQYF
CDR3nt: TGTGCCAGTAGTCTCCGGACAGGGCAAATCCGAGAGACCCAGTACTTC

d_gene: TRBD1
j_gene: TRBJ1-2
v_gene: TRBV5-6
abundance: -
CDR3aa: CASSLGGSGGKYGYTF
CDR3nt: TGTGCCAGCAGCCTCGGGGGATCAGGGGGCAAGTATGGCTACACCTTC

d_gene: TRBD1
j_gene: TRBJ2-5
v_gene: TRBV9
abundance: -
CDR3aa: CASSVVQGGETQYF
CDR3nt: TGTGCCAGCAGCGTAGTACAGGGGGGAGAGACCCAGTACTTC

d_gene: TRBD1
j_gene: TRBJ1-5
v_gene: TRBV19
abundance: -
CDR3aa: CASSRDRGLQPQHF
CDR3nt: TGTGCCAGTAGTAGGGACAGGGGGCTTCAGCCCCAGCATTTT

d_gene: TRBD1
j_gene: TRBJ1-1
v_gene: TRBV5-1
abundance: -
CDR3aa: CASSWGDRAGTEAFF
CDR3nt: TGCGCCAGCAGCTGGGGGGACAGGGCGGGCACTGAAGCTTTCTTT

d_gene: TRBD1
j_gene: TRBJ2-1
v_gene: TRBV18
abundance: -
CDR3aa: CASSPGTGVYNEQFF
CDR3nt: TGTGCCAGCTCACCCGGGACAGGGGTCTACAATGAGCAGTTCTTC

d_gene: -
j_gene: TRBJ1-1
v_gene: TRBV19
abundance: -
CDR3aa: CASRIGVGYTEAFF
CDR3nt: TGTGCCAGTAGGATCGGGGTAGGGTACACTGAAGCTTTCTTT

d_gene: TRBD1
j_gene: TRBJ1-2
v_gene: TRBV5-4
abundance: -
CDR3aa: CASSQTGTDYGYTF
CDR3nt: TGTGCCAGCAGTCAAACCGGGACAGACTATGGCTACACCTTC

d_gene: -
j_gene: TRBJ2-1
v_gene: TRBV11-3
abundance: -
CDR3aa: CASSLDGADYNEQFF
CDR3nt: TGTGCCAGCAGCTTAGATGGGGCGGATTACAATGAGCAGTTCTTC

d_gene: -
j_gene: TRBJ2-1
v_gene: TRBV4-1
abundance: -
CDR3aa: CASSQGGGYNEQFF
CDR3nt: TGCGCCAGCAGCCAAGGAGGGGGATACAATGAGCAGTTCTTC

d_gene: -
j_gene: TRBJ2-1
v_gene: TRBV9
abundance: -
CDR3aa: CASSVTGSSYNEQFF
CDR3nt: TGTGCCAGCAGCGTAACGGGAAGCTCCTACAATGAGCAGTTCTTC

d_gene: -
j_gene: TRBJ2-7
v_gene: TRBV19
abundance: -
CDR3aa: CASSMLVTGLREQYF
CDR3nt: TGTGCCAGTAGTATGCTCGTAACAGGGCTCCGCGAGCAGTACTTC

d_gene: -
j_gene: TRBJ1-5
v_gene: TRBV18
abundance: -
CDR3aa: CASSPGQPQVLPQHF
CDR3nt: TGTGCCAGCTCACCTGGACAGCCCCAGGTCTTGCCCCAGCATTTT

d_gene: -
j_gene: TRBJ1-3
v_gene: TRBV4-1
abundance: -
CDR3aa: CASSFDSSGNTIYF
CDR3nt: TGCGCCAGCAGCTTCGACAGCTCTGGAAACACCATATATTTT

d_gene: TRBD2
j_gene: TRBJ2-5
v_gene: TRBV28
abundance: -
CDR3aa: CASSPRLAGLQETQYF
CDR3nt: TGTGCCAGCAGTCCACGACTAGCGGGCCTCCAAGAGACCCAGTACTTC

d_gene: TRBD1
j_gene: TRBJ2-7
v_gene: TRBV29-1
abundance: -
CDR3aa: CSVGDRGPEQYF
CDR3nt: TGCAGCGTAGGCGACAGGGGGCCTGAGCAGTACTTC

d_gene: -
j_gene: TRBJ1-5
v_gene: TRBV6-5
abundance: -
CDR3aa: CASSPDSYSNQPQHF
CDR3nt: TGTGCCAGCAGTCCCGACAGCTATAGCAATCAGCCCCAGCATTTT

d_gene: TRBD2
j_gene: TRBJ2-1
v_gene: TRBV7-3
abundance: once
CDR3aa: CASSFGGYYNEQFF
CDR3nt: TGTGCCAGCAGCTTCGGGGGGTACTACAATGAGCAGTTCTTC

d_gene: -
j_gene: TRBJ1-1
v_gene: TRBV5-8
abundance: -
CDR3aa: CASSFRGVEAFF
CDR3nt: TGTGCCAGCAGCTTCCGGGGGGTGGAAGCTTTCTTT

d_gene: -
j_gene: TRBJ2-7
v_gene: TRBV18
abundance: -
CDR3aa: CASSPPGRNYEQYF
CDR3nt: TGTGCCAGCTCCCCCCCCGGCAGGAACTACGAGCAGTACTTC

d_gene: -
j_gene: TRBJ1-6
v_gene: TRBV28
abundance: -
CDR3aa: CASSDAGAPGTPLHF
CDR3nt: TGTGCCAGCAGCGATGCGGGGGCTCCCGGGACACCCCTCCACTTT